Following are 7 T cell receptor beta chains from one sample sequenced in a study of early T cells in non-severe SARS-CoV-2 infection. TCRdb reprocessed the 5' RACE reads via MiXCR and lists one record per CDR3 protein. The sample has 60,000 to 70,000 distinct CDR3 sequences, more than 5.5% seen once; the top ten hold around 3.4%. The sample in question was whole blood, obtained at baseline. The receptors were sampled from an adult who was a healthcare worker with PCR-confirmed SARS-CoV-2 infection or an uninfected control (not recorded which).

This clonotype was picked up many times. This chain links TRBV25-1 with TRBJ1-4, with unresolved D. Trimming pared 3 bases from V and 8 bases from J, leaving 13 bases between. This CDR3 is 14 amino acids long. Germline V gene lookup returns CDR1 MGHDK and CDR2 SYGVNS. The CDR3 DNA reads TGTGCCAGCAGTGACGGGGAAGGTCGAGAAAAACTGTTTTTT. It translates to CASSDGEGREKLFF. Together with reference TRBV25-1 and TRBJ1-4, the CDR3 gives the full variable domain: EADIYQTPRYLVIGTGKKITLECSQTMGHDKMYWYQQDPGMELHLIHYSYGVNSTEKGDLSSESTVSRIRTEHFPLTLESARPSHTSQYLCASSDGEGREKLFFGSGTQLSVL.

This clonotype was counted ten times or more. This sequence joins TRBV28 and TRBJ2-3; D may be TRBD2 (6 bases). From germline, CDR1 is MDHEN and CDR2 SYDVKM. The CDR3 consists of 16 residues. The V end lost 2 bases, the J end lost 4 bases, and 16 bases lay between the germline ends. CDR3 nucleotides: TGTGCCAGCAGTTTAGGGTTGACTAGTTATCCAGATACGCAGTATTTT. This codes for CASSLGLTSYPDTQYF. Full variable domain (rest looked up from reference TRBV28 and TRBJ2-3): DVKVTQSSRYLVKRTGEKVFLECVQDMDHENMFWYRQDPGLGLRLIYFSYDVKMKEKGDIPEGYSVSREKKERFSLILESASTNQTSMYLCASSLGLTSYPDTQYFGPGTRLTVL.

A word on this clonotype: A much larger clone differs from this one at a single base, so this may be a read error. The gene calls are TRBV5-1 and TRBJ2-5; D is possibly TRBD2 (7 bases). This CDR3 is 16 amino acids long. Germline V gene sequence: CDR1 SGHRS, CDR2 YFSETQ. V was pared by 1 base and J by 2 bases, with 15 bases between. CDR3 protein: CASSLSGTPHQETQYF. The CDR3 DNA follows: TGCGCCAGCAGCTTGAGCGGGACACCCCATCAAGAGACCCAGTACTTC.

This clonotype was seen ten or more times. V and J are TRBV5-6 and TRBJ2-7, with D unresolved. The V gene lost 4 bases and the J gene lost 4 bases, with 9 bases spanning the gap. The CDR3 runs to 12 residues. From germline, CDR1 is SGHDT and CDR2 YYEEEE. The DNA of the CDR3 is TGTGCCAGCAGCGCTTCTGGTTACGAGCAGTACTTC. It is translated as CASSASGYEQYF.

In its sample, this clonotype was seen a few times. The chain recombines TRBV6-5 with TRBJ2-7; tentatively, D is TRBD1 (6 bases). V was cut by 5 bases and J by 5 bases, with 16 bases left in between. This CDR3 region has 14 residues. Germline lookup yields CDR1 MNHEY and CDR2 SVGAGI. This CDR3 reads CASSPYRVKDEQYF. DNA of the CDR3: TGTGCCAGCAGTCCCTACAGGGTGAAGGACGAGCAGTACTTC.

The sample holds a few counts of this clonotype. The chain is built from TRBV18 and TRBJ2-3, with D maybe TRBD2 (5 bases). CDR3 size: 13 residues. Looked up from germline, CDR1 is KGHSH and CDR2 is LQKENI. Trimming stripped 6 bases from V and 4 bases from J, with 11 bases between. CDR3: CASSPVGADTQYF. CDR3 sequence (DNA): TGTGCCAGCTCCCCGGTGGGAGCAGATACGCAGTATTTT. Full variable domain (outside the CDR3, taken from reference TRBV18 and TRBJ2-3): NAGVMQNPRHLVRRRGQEARLRCSPMKGHSHVYWYRQLPEEGLKFMVYLQKENIIDESGMPKERFSAEFPKEGPSILRIQQVVRGDSAAYFCASSPVGADTQYFGPGTRLTVL.

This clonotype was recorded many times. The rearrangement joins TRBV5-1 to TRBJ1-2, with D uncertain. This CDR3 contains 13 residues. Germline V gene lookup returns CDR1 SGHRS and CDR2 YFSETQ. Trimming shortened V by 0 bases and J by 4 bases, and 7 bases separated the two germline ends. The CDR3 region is CASSLETVYGYTF. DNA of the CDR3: TGCGCCAGCAGCTTGGAGACCGTCTATGGCTACACCTTC.